Presented here are 21 T cell receptor beta chains from one specimen sequenced in a study of regulatory T cells in long-lasting Graves disease. Stated time point: newly diagnosed GD, antithyroid drugs for less than 3 months. Construction of the TCR library relied on RNA isolated from PBMCs. Sequencing libraries for TCR beta were prepared with iRepertoire HTBI primers and Arm-PCR of CDR3 regions. TCRdb re-analysed the multiplex PCR reads in MiXCR, keeping a single row per CDR3 protein. The table has hundreds of thousands of distinct CDR3 sequences, around 16% seen once. The same sample was also studied in work on T cells in Graves' hyperthyroidism and ophthalmopathy.

The sample in question was peripheral blood mononuclear cells (PBMCs), obtained at new diagnosis, from a patient treated with antithyroid drugs. The receptor source for this set is a woman aged 35 to 59 with Graves disease.

This clonotype came up once. The V and J genes are TRBV7-9 and TRBJ2-5; 9 bases agree with TRBD2. The CDR3 runs 16 residues. J gave up 0 bases and V 1 base, and 3 bases lay outside the gene matches. In germline, CDR1 is SEHNR, CDR2 FQNEAQ (reference sequence). The CDR3 DNA sequence: TGTGCCAGCAGCTTAGGACAGCGGGGGGACCAAGAGACCCAGTACTTC. Translated, it gives CASSLGQRGDQETQYF.

This clonotype was counted at least ten times. The rearrangement uses TRBV12-3 or TRBV12-4 and TRBJ1-5; 7 bases line up with TRBD1. The CDR3 sequence is 14 residues long. J was trimmed by 0 bases and V by 5 bases; bases with no gene match: 1. CDR3 residues: CASSGTVSNQPQHF. CDR3 in DNA: TGTGCCAGCAGTGGGACAGTTAGCAATCAGCCCCAGCATTTT.

This clonotype was seen repeatedly, ten times or more. The chain carries TRBV7-2 and TRBJ2-3; D is perhaps TRBD1 (6 bases). Germline CDR1 is SGHTA and CDR2 is FQGNSA. The CDR3 length is 16 residues. V was trimmed by 3 bases and J by 0 bases, leaving 13 bases between them. The CDR3 bases are TGTGCCAGCAGCTTCTTCAGGACAGCTAGCACAGATACGCAGTATTTT. Encoded protein: CASSFFRTASTDTQYF.

Ten or more counts support this clonotype. The chain combines TRBV20-1 with TRBJ1-1; 11 nucleotides align to TRBD1. V lost 6 bases to trimming and J lost 11 bases; unmatched junction nucleotides: 8. This CDR3 comprises 12 residues. Germline V CDR1 and CDR2: DFQATT, SNEGSKA (reference sequence). The CDR3 reads CSAEDRGRGAFF. CDR3 nucleotides: TGCAGTGCAGAGGACAGGGGGCGCGGGGCTTTCTTT.

This clonotype occurred many times. The chain employs TRBV7-9 and TRBJ1-2; 9 bases match TRBD1. The trim removed 5 bases at V and 7 bases at J, leaving 8 bases unmatched. CDR1 SEHNR and CDR2 FQNEAQ come from the germline V gene (reference sequence). The CDR3 totals 14 residues. The CDR3 coding sequence is TGTGCCAGCAGCCGGGACAGGGTTCGCATTGGCTACACCTTC. Protein product: CASSRDRVRIGYTF.

The V and J genes are TRBV27 and TRBJ2-2; D is unresolved. Germline CDR1 and CDR2: MNHEY and SMNVEV (reference sequence). V was cut by 2 bases and J by 4 bases, with 8 bases left in between. There are 14 residues in the CDR3. CDR3: CASSLTVATGELFF. Here the CDR3 DNA reads TGTGCCAGCAGTTTAACCGTAGCCACCGGGGAGCTGTTTTTT.

V is TRBV10-3 and J is TRBJ1-2, with TRBD1 matching over 8 bases. This CDR3 is 12 amino acids long. Germline-derived CDR1 and CDR2 are ENHRY and SYGVKD. V dropped 11 bases and J dropped 6; count of bases not matched to a gene: 8. The CDR3 protein is CALGDRSNGYTF. The CDR3 nucleotides read TGTGCCCTCGGGGACAGGTCGAATGGCTACACCTTC.

The chain joins TRBV6-5 to TRBJ1-1; D perhaps matches TRBD1 (5 bases). Germline V CDR1 and CDR2: MNHEY, SVGAGI. The length of the CDR3 is 14 residues. Trimming took 4 bases from V and 1 from J, leaving 10 bases between them. The CDR3 loop reads CASSWQGRNTEAFF. CDR3 DNA: TGTGCCAGCAGTTGGCAGGGACGGAACACTGAAGCTTTCTTT.

In this sample, this clonotype turned up a few times. The chain links TRBV7-2 to TRBJ1-4, with 10 positions matching TRBD1. V lost 2 bases, J lost 6 bases, and 3 bases stayed unmatched. This CDR3 spans 15 amino acids. CDR1 and CDR2 from the germline V gene are SGHTA and FQGNSA. CDR3 residues: CASSLFGTGDEKLFF. The CDR3 bases are TGTGCCAGCAGCTTATTCGGGACAGGGGATGAAAAACTGTTTTTT.

This clonotype was observed a few times. The J gene is TRBJ1-2, the V gene TRBV24-1; 7 bases are shared with TRBD1. The ends lost 2 bases at V and 8 bases at J; junction bases unmatched: 16. This CDR3 has 17 residues. Germline V lookup: CDR1 KGHDR, CDR2 SFDVKD. This CDR3 reads CATSDSGPAGQGGGYTF. As DNA, the CDR3 is TGTGCCACCAGTGATTCGGGTCCAGCCGGTCAGGGGGGGGGCTACACCTTC.

The J gene is TRBJ1-4, the V gene TRBV20-1; TRBD1 is a possible D gene (5 bases). CDR1 and CDR2 from the germline V gene are DFQATT and SNEGSKA (reference sequence). The CDR3 has 13 residues. Trimming left V 6 bases short and J 8 bases short, with 16 bases between. CDR3 sequence (DNA): TGCAGTGCCAAAGGGGACGGGGGGGAAAAACTGTTTTTT. Residues: CSAKGDGGEKLFF.

The table lists this clonotype with many counts. The V and J genes are TRBV11-1 and TRBJ2-7; maybe TRBD2 (5 bases). The V end lost 5 bases, the J end lost 5 bases, and 13 bases lay between the germline ends. Germline assignment: CDR1 SGHAT and CDR2 FQDESV (reference sequence). The CDR3 contains 13 residues. This chain's CDR3 is CASSPLVGDEQYF. As DNA, the CDR3 is TGTGCCAGCAGCCCCCTCGTCGGGGACGAGCAGTACTTC.

The sample holds a few counts of this clonotype. This chain connects TRBV28 to TRBJ1-1; TRBD1 matches at 10 bases. After removal of 1 base from V and 4 bases from J, the junction contained 6 bases not matched to a gene. Germline values: CDR1 MDHEN, CDR2 SYDVKM. This CDR3 is built from 16 residues. This CDR3 is CASSLSSGTGVTEAFF. In DNA form, the CDR3 reads TGTGCCAGCAGTTTATCCTCCGGGACAGGGGTCACTGAAGCTTTCTTT.

This clonotype was detected a few times. The V and J genes are TRBV5-4 and TRBJ2-7; possibly TRBD1 for D (5 bases). Germline V gene sequence: CDR1 SGHNT, CDR2 YYREEE (reference sequence). The CDR3 is 14 amino acids. The V end lost 2 bases, the J end lost 1 base, and 10 bases lay between the germline ends. The CDR3 DNA follows: TGTGCCAGCAGCTTAGAGGACATATCCTACGAGCAGTACTTC. It encodes CASSLEDISYEQYF.

This clonotype was counted at least ten times. The genes are TRBV20-1 and TRBJ2-5; D may be TRBD1 or TRBD2 (5 bases each). This CDR3 contains 14 residues. The V and J ends lost 3 bases and 5 bases respectively, with 16 bases between them. CDR1 is DFQATT, CDR2 SNEGSKA, per germline (reference sequence). Here the CDR3 DNA reads TGCAGTGCTAGCGCCGGGACCGGCGAGGAGACCCAGTACTTC. Amino acid sequence: CSASAGTGEETQYF.

This clonotype came up once. The V call is TRBV18, the J call TRBJ1-5; no clear D. Trimming pared 3 bases from V and 4 bases from J, leaving 7 bases between. This CDR3 contains 13 residues. Germline values: CDR1 KGHSH, CDR2 LQKENI. The CDR3: CASSPDVNQPQHF. CDR3 DNA: TGTGCCAGCTCACCGGACGTTAATCAGCCCCAGCATTTT.

This clonotype was recorded many times. The CDR3 DNA reads as TGCGCCAGCAGCTTAATGGGCGGAGATCAGCCCCAGCATTTT. It codes for CASSLMGGDQPQHF. The genes are TRBV5-1 and TRBJ1-5; D not certain. The CDR3 contains 14 residues. Looked up from germline, CDR1 is SGHRS and CDR2 is YFSETQ. Trimming took 2 bases from V and 5 from J, leaving 11 bases between them.

V usage is TRBV2 and J usage is TRBJ2-3; possibly TRBD2 for D (6 bases). The CDR3 runs 15 residues. In germline, CDR1 is SNHLY, CDR2 FYNNEI. V lost 0 bases to trimming and J lost 9 bases, with 16 bases between them. CDR3 DNA: TGTGCCAGCAGTGAAGCGCAAGTGGGACTGACAACGCAGTATTTT. Translated, it gives CASSEAQVGLTTQYF.

This clonotype appeared many times. The chain combines TRBV11-2 with TRBJ2-1, with D unclear. The CDR3 is made up of 12 amino acids. Germline V gene lookup returns CDR1 SGHAT and CDR2 FQNNGV. V was shortened by 1 base and J by 9 bases, with 7 bases between the two germline ends. In DNA, the CDR3 is TGTGCCAGCAGCTTAGGGGGTCCTGAGCAGTTCTTC. As protein: CASSLGGPEQFF.

The chain has TRBV28 and TRBJ2-1, with 14 bases lining up with TRBD2. CDR3 size: 15 residues. In germline, CDR1 is MDHEN, CDR2 SYDVKM. J was trimmed by 8 bases and V by 5 bases; bases with no gene match: 5. The CDR3 nucleotides are TGTGCCAGCAGTGGGACTAGCGGGAGATTCCATGAGCAGTTCTTC. This gives the protein CASSGTSGRFHEQFF.

The chain combines TRBV14 with TRBJ2-3; D is undetermined. CDR3 length equals 14 residues. V was cut by 1 base and J by 6 bases, with 11 bases left in between. Germline CDR1 reads SGHDN; CDR2 reads FVKESK. The CDR3 DNA reads as TGTGCCAGCAGCCAAGCAGTGCCTCTGGATACGCAGTATTTT. This codes for CASSQAVPLDTQYF.